The TCR beta chain under discussion was sequenced for a study of OX40 agonist ivuxolimab in advanced cancers. General notes on the study: The costimulatory receptor OX40 (CD134) was targeted by ivuxolimab, a fully human IgG2 agonistic monoclonal antibody. Intravenous ivuxolimab was administered to patients every 2 weeks at six dose levels: 0.01, 0.1, 0.3, 1.5, 3 and 10 mg/kg. Among the roughly 54 dose-escalation patients, around 20 had hepatocellular carcinoma, roughly 15 melanoma, 9 renal cell carcinoma and 9 head and neck cancer. In the dose-escalation cohort, 75% to 85% of patients were male, and the mean age was 60 years with a range of about 20 to 80. Patients were allowed to have had prior anti-PD-1, anti-PD-L1 or anti-CTLA-4 therapy, and less than 45% of the dose-escalation patients had previously received checkpoint inhibitors. Partial responses occurred in three dose-escalation patients, of whom one had hepatocellular carcinoma and two had cutaneous melanoma. The point of sequencing TCRbeta in the periphery was to test whether ivuxolimab changed TCR sequence diversity and drove clonal T-cell expansion. The monotherapy dose-escalation portion (N ≈ 52 patients) of the phase I ivuxolimab trial is reported in the paper. Points the paper makes about the study in general: After ivuxolimab, CD8+ T cells had more expanded clones than CD4+ T cells on average. Clonal expansion of both CD4+ and CD8+ blood T cells was observed from baseline to week 6 at doses 0.1 to 3.0 mg/kg. Low levels of normalized T-cell clonal expansion were also seen in some patients who did not respond. In the 0.1-3.0 mg/kg groups, partial responders had among the lowest normalized peripheral clonal expansion, particularly in CD8+ T cells. Antigen specificity was not determined for the clonally expanded peripheral T cells.

Genomic DNA was extracted from sorted cells for sequencing of the TCRbeta CDR3 region. The immunoSEQ Assay was used for sequencing of TCRbeta CDR3 regions. This is the immuneACCESS table as TCRdb keeps it, with only in-frame sequences that have V and J called. A part of the clones is gone; compared with another copy, unresolved V genes explain less than half, and the rest is unexplained. For this sample there are 57,000 or so clones; roughly 82% appear just once. The ten biggest clones cover around 2.5% of the sample. Turning to this clone: Its target antigen remains unknown. Per-base quality was not reported, and no clone a single base away is much larger than it.

The trial excluded patients who had a history of autoimmune disease or who were on systemic immunosuppression. Peripheral blood for TCR sequencing was collected from all dose cohorts at baseline, on cycle 4 day 1, and on cycle 7 day 1. The samples were taken from a phase I, first-in-human, multicenter, open-label dose-escalation trial of ivuxolimab. Adults with locally advanced or metastatic head and neck squamous cell, hepatocellular, melanoma or renal cell carcinoma were enrolled in the trial. Before TCR sequencing, CD4+ T cells and CD8+ T cells were sorted from peripheral blood as separate populations. The specimen was CD4+ or CD8+ T cells sorted from blood, collected in a trial of the OX40 agonist ivuxolimab. The sequence derives from an adult with an advanced solid tumor such as melanoma, head and neck, liver or kidney cancer.

The DNA is as follows: TGCGCCAGCAGCCAAGTAGAGGCAGGGGGCTGGAATGGCTACACCTTC. Translated, it gives CASSQVEAGGWNGYTF. The chain employs TRBV4-3 and TRBJ1-2; a stretch of 8 junction bases matches TRBD1. The CDR3 runs 16 residues from the cysteine to the phenylalanine. Only the CDR3 part of the read is kept: 48 bases, read in frame from the first base. Unmatched junction bases come to 10, with V trimmed by 1 base and J by 6 bases. The CDR1 and CDR2 encoded by the germline V gene are LGHNA and YSLEER.